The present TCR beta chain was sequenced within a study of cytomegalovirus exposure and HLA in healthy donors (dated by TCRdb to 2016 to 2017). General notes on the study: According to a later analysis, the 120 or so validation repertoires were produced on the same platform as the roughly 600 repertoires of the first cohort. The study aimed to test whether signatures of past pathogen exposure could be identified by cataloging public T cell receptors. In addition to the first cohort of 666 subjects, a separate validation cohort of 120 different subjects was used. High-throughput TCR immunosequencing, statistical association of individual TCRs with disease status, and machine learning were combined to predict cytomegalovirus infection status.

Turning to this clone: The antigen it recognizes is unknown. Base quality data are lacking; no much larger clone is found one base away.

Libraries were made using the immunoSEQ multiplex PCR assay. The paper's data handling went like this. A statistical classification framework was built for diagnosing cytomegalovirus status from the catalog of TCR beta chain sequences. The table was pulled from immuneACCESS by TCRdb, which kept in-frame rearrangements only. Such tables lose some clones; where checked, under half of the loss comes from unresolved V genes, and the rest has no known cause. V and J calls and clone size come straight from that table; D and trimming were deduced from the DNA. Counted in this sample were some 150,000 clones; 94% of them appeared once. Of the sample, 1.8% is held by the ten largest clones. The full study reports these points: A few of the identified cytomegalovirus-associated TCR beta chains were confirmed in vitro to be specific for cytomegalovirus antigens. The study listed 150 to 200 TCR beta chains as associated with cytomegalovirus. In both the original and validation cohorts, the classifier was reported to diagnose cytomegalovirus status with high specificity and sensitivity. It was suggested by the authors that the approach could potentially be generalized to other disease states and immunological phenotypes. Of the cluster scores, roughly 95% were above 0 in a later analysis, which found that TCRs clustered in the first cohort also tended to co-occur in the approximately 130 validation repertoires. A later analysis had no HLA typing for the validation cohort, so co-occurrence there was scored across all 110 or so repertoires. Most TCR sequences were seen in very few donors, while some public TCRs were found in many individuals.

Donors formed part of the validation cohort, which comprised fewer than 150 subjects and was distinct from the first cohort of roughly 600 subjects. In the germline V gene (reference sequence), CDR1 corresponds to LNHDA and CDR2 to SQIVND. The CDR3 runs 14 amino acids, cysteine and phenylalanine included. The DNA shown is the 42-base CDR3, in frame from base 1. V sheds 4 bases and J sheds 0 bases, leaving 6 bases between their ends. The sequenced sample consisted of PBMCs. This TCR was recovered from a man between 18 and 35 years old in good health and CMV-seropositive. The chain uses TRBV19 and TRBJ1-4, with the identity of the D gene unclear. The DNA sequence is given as TGTGCCAGTAGTAAGAGGTCAACTAATGAAAAACTGTTTTTT. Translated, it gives CASSKRSTNEKLFF.